This is a list of T cell receptor beta chains from one sample in a study of blood T cell repertoires in COVID-19. Clones were read by immunoSEQ multiplex PCR, and TCRdb kept only the in-frame ones, dropping some. This sample has over 250,000 clones, with roughly 90% found just once. What was sequenced was peripheral blood. These TCRs come from a man aged 60-69 years who had recovered from COVID-19. CDR3s include the opening cysteine and the closing phenylalanine or tryptophan. Each record gives: CDR3 DNA, CDR3 protein, D gene, J gene, CDR3 length, clone size, V gene. D genes are given only for firm matches. The size of a clone is reported for some rows only, either as once, few or many, or as a class for expanded clones.

cdr3_nt: TGCGCCAGCAGCCTCGAACCGGGACTAGCTGCCGGGGAGCTGTTTTTT
cdr3_aa: CASSLEPGLAAGELFF
d_call: TRBD2
j_call: TRBJ2-2
cdr3_length: 16
clone_size: once
v_call: TRBV5-1

cdr3_nt: TGTGCCAGCAGTCTTCAGGGGGCGTCCAAAAACATTCAGTACTTC
cdr3_aa: CASSLQGASKNIQYF
d_call: TRBD1
j_call: TRBJ2-4
cdr3_length: 15
clone_size: .
v_call: TRBV27

cdr3_nt: TGTGCCAGCAGTTCCCTGCGGGGCGGGGGGGCACCGAACACCGGGGAGCTGTTTTTT
cdr3_aa: CASSSLRGGGAPNTGELFF
d_call: TRBD2
j_call: TRBJ2-2
cdr3_length: 19
clone_size: few
v_call: TRBV6-2/TRBV6-3

cdr3_nt: TGTGCCAGCAGCCAATTAACAGTCTATGGCTACACCTTC
cdr3_aa: CASSQLTVYGYTF
d_call: .
j_call: TRBJ1-2
cdr3_length: 13
clone_size: few
v_call: TRBV3-1/TRBV3-2

cdr3_nt: TGTGCCATCAGTTTCGGGACATCGGTGAATTACGAGCAGTACTTC
cdr3_aa: CAISFGTSVNYEQYF
d_call: .
j_call: TRBJ2-7
cdr3_length: 15
clone_size: .
v_call: TRBV10-3

cdr3_nt: TGCGCCAGCAGCTTGAAAGGGGTAGATGGCTACACCTTC
cdr3_aa: CASSLKGVDGYTF
d_call: .
j_call: TRBJ1-2
cdr3_length: 13
clone_size: .
v_call: TRBV5-1

cdr3_nt: TGCAGCGTTGAGCCGGGACAGGGAGGTGAAAAACTGTTTTTT
cdr3_aa: CSVEPGQGGEKLFF
d_call: TRBD1
j_call: TRBJ1-4
cdr3_length: 14
clone_size: .
v_call: TRBV29-1

cdr3_nt: TGCGCCAGCAGCCAAGATCGGGAGCGGGGGGGAAGACCGGGAGAGCTGTTTTTT
cdr3_aa: CASSQDRERGGRPGELFF
d_call: TRBD2
j_call: TRBJ2-2
cdr3_length: 18
clone_size: .
v_call: TRBV4-1

cdr3_nt: TGTGCCAGCAGCAAAGCACGAACGAGGAGGGCCCAGCATTTT
cdr3_aa: CASSKARTRRAQHF
d_call: .
j_call: TRBJ1-5
cdr3_length: 14
clone_size: .
v_call: TRBV21-1

cdr3_nt: TGTGCCAGCTCATTTAAGGACAGGGCTAACACTGAAGCTTTCTTT
cdr3_aa: CASSFKDRANTEAFF
d_call: TRBD1
j_call: TRBJ1-1
cdr3_length: 15
clone_size: .
v_call: TRBV18

cdr3_nt: TGTGCCAGCAGTTACTCGGGTCAGGGGCACACTGAAGCTTTCTTT
cdr3_aa: CASSYSGQGHTEAFF
d_call: .
j_call: TRBJ1-1
cdr3_length: 15
clone_size: .
v_call: TRBV6-5

cdr3_nt: TGTGCCAGCAGCCAAGGGGACAGGGGTACAGATACGCAGTATTTT
cdr3_aa: CASSQGDRGTDTQYF
d_call: TRBD1
j_call: TRBJ2-3
cdr3_length: 15
clone_size: .
v_call: TRBV6-4

cdr3_nt: TGTGCCAGCAGCGCCTCAGGGGGGCACATTCAGTACTTC
cdr3_aa: CASSASGGHIQYF
d_call: .
j_call: TRBJ2-4
cdr3_length: 13
clone_size: .
v_call: TRBV7-8

cdr3_nt: TGTGCCAGCAGCTTGAGTCTTTCTGAAGCTTTCTTT
cdr3_aa: CASSLSLSEAFF
d_call: .
j_call: TRBJ1-1
cdr3_length: 12
clone_size: .
v_call: TRBV7-9

cdr3_nt: TGTGCCAGCAGCAGGCCCAGAGGACAGGTCCACGAGCAGTACTTC
cdr3_aa: CASSRPRGQVHEQYF
d_call: .
j_call: TRBJ2-7
cdr3_length: 15
clone_size: .
v_call: TRBV21-1

cdr3_nt: TGTGCCAGCAGCTTAGGACAGGGGGCGAGGACCCAGTACTTC
cdr3_aa: CASSLGQGARTQYF
d_call: TRBD1
j_call: TRBJ2-5
cdr3_length: 14
clone_size: .
v_call: TRBV6-2/TRBV6-3

cdr3_nt: TGCGCCAGCAGCTTGGCCGTGGCGGTAAGGAACACCGGGGAGCTGTTTTTT
cdr3_aa: CASSLAVAVRNTGELFF
d_call: .
j_call: TRBJ2-2
cdr3_length: 17
clone_size: once
v_call: TRBV5-1

cdr3_nt: TGTGCCAGCAGCCGTATAGCGGGTCTTCCAGGGCAGTTCTTC
cdr3_aa: CASSRIAGLPGQFF
d_call: TRBD2
j_call: TRBJ2-1
cdr3_length: 14
clone_size: .
v_call: TRBV7-9

cdr3_nt: TGTGCCAGCAGGGTGACAGGGTACGGAAACACCATATATTTT
cdr3_aa: CASRVTGYGNTIYF
d_call: TRBD1
j_call: TRBJ1-3
cdr3_length: 14
clone_size: .
v_call: TRBV6-5

cdr3_nt: TGTGCCAGCAGTCCACGGACAGGTGGCTACACCTTC
cdr3_aa: CASSPRTGGYTF
d_call: TRBD1
j_call: TRBJ1-2
cdr3_length: 12
clone_size: once
v_call: TRBV12-3/TRBV12-4

cdr3_nt: TGCGCCAGCAGCCCCGGGACAGTCTATGGCTACACCTTC
cdr3_aa: CASSPGTVYGYTF
d_call: TRBD1
j_call: TRBJ1-2
cdr3_length: 13
clone_size: .
v_call: TRBV10-2

cdr3_nt: TGTGCCAGCAGTACAGCGGGGGTCAGCACAGATACGCAGTATTTT
cdr3_aa: CASSTAGVSTDTQYF
d_call: TRBD2
j_call: TRBJ2-3
cdr3_length: 15
clone_size: .
v_call: TRBV28

cdr3_nt: TGCGCCAGCAGTGAGTCATCGGGTCGCGGCTACACCTTC
cdr3_aa: CASSESSGRGYTF
d_call: .
j_call: TRBJ1-2
cdr3_length: 13
clone_size: .
v_call: TRBV10-1

cdr3_nt: TGTGCCAGTATGGAGACAGGGAAAAGAAACACCATATATTTT
cdr3_aa: CASMETGKRNTIYF
d_call: TRBD1
j_call: TRBJ1-3
cdr3_length: 14
clone_size: .
v_call: TRBV19

cdr3_nt: TGTGCCAGCAGCGTGCAGGTGGGTCTGAACACTGAAGCTTTCTTT
cdr3_aa: CASSVQVGLNTEAFF
d_call: .
j_call: TRBJ1-1
cdr3_length: 15
clone_size: .
v_call: TRBV9

cdr3_nt: TGTGCCAGCAGCCAACCACAGGGGGCTGCATGGTACAATGAGCAGTTCTTC
cdr3_aa: CASSQPQGAAWYNEQFF
d_call: TRBD1
j_call: TRBJ2-1
cdr3_length: 17
clone_size: .
v_call: TRBV14

cdr3_nt: TGCGCCAGCAGCTTTAACAGGAATGAAAAACTGTTTTTT
cdr3_aa: CASSFNRNEKLFF
d_call: .
j_call: TRBJ1-4
cdr3_length: 13
clone_size: .
v_call: TRBV5-1

cdr3_nt: TGTGCCTGGAGAAAGTCAGGGGGAGGCTACGAGCAGTACTTC
cdr3_aa: CAWRKSGGGYEQYF
d_call: .
j_call: TRBJ2-7
cdr3_length: 14
clone_size: .
v_call: TRBV30

cdr3_nt: TGCGCCAGCAGCCAAGATCGCGCCTACTCTGGAAACACCATATATTTT
cdr3_aa: CASSQDRAYSGNTIYF
d_call: .
j_call: TRBJ1-3
cdr3_length: 16
clone_size: .
v_call: TRBV4-1

cdr3_nt: TGTGCCAGCTCACCACTGGCCGAGACCCAGTACTTC
cdr3_aa: CASSPLAETQYF
d_call: .
j_call: TRBJ2-5
cdr3_length: 12
clone_size: few
v_call: TRBV18

cdr3_nt: TGTGCCAGCAGCAATGACAGGGGAGAAGGGGAGCTGTTTTTT
cdr3_aa: CASSNDRGEGELFF
d_call: TRBD1
j_call: TRBJ2-2
cdr3_length: 14
clone_size: .
v_call: TRBV7-9

cdr3_nt: TGTGCCAGCAGCCAAGGGCCCAGCGGGGTAAAAGATACGCAGTATTTT
cdr3_aa: CASSQGPSGVKDTQYF
d_call: TRBD2
j_call: TRBJ2-3
cdr3_length: 16
clone_size: once
v_call: TRBV3-1/TRBV3-2

cdr3_nt: TGTGCCTCCAAAACCCTCGGGACAGGGGGCTCAAAGGGCACCGGGGAGCTGTTTTTT
cdr3_aa: CASKTLGTGGSKGTGELFF
d_call: TRBD1
j_call: TRBJ2-2
cdr3_length: 19
clone_size: few
v_call: TRBV19

cdr3_nt: TGTGCCAGCAGCGAGCAGGGGGACCTATGGCGGGAGACCCAGTACTTC
cdr3_aa: CASSEQGDLWRETQYF
d_call: TRBD1
j_call: TRBJ2-5
cdr3_length: 16
clone_size: .
v_call: TRBV5-4

cdr3_nt: TGTGCCAGCAGGTTCTATAGGGGGGGGGCCGGGGAGACCCAGTACTTC
cdr3_aa: CASRFYRGGAGETQYF
d_call: .
j_call: TRBJ2-5
cdr3_length: 16
clone_size: .
v_call: TRBV5-4

cdr3_nt: TGTGCCTCCTACAGGGAAAAACTGTTTTTT
cdr3_aa: CASYREKLFF
d_call: .
j_call: TRBJ1-4
cdr3_length: 10
clone_size: .
v_call: TRBV30

cdr3_nt: TGTGCCAGCAGCTTAGGGAGCTCTGGAAACACCATATATTTT
cdr3_aa: CASSLGSSGNTIYF
d_call: .
j_call: TRBJ1-3
cdr3_length: 14
clone_size: .
v_call: TRBV7-8

cdr3_nt: TGTGCTAGCAGCCGACTAGCGGGGGGTTACAATGAGCAGTTCTTC
cdr3_aa: CASSRLAGGYNEQFF
d_call: TRBD2
j_call: TRBJ2-1
cdr3_length: 15
clone_size: .
v_call: TRBV7-7

cdr3_nt: TGTGCCAGCCTGGACGGAGGACTCTTGAACACTGAAGCTTTCTTT
cdr3_aa: CASLDGGLLNTEAFF
d_call: .
j_call: TRBJ1-1
cdr3_length: 15
clone_size: .
v_call: TRBV18

cdr3_nt: TGTGCCAGCAGCACAGTAGGGACAGCTAACTATGGCTACACCTTC
cdr3_aa: CASSTVGTANYGYTF
d_call: TRBD1
j_call: TRBJ1-2
cdr3_length: 15
clone_size: .
v_call: TRBV7-8

cdr3_nt: TGTGCCAGCAGTGCGGGGGTTGTGAATGGCTACACCTTC
cdr3_aa: CASSAGVVNGYTF
d_call: .
j_call: TRBJ1-2
cdr3_length: 13
clone_size: once
v_call: TRBV2

cdr3_nt: TGTGCCAGCAGCTTAGGTTCAGGGAGGGGGTACTTC
cdr3_aa: CASSLGSGRGYF
d_call: TRBD2
j_call: TRBJ2-4
cdr3_length: 12
clone_size: once
v_call: TRBV7-9

cdr3_nt: TGTGCCAGCAGTGAGGTAGCGGGGGAGGCTGAGCAGTTCTTC
cdr3_aa: CASSEVAGEAEQFF
d_call: TRBD2
j_call: TRBJ2-1
cdr3_length: 14
clone_size: .
v_call: TRBV6-1

cdr3_nt: TGTGCCAGCAGCTCGATAAACGGGGGCTACAATGAGCAGTTCTTC
cdr3_aa: CASSSINGGYNEQFF
d_call: .
j_call: TRBJ2-1
cdr3_length: 15
clone_size: .
v_call: TRBV13

cdr3_nt: TGTGCCTCCGGGACTCCACGGGCCGGGGAGCTGTTTTTT
cdr3_aa: CASGTPRAGELFF
d_call: .
j_call: TRBJ2-2
cdr3_length: 13
clone_size: .
v_call: TRBV30

cdr3_nt: TGTGCCAGCAGCCAAGGGGGGGGCAATCAGCCCCAGCATTTT
cdr3_aa: CASSQGGGNQPQHF
d_call: .
j_call: TRBJ1-5
cdr3_length: 14
clone_size: .
v_call: TRBV3-1/TRBV3-2

cdr3_nt: TGTGCCAGCGCGGGGGGCAGGGGCACCGGGGAGCTGTTTTTT
cdr3_aa: CASAGGRGTGELFF
d_call: TRBD2
j_call: TRBJ2-2
cdr3_length: 14
clone_size: .
v_call: TRBV6-5

cdr3_nt: TGTGCCAGCAGCTTAGGACGGGTGAACACTGAAGCTTTCTTT
cdr3_aa: CASSLGRVNTEAFF
d_call: .
j_call: TRBJ1-1
cdr3_length: 14
clone_size: .
v_call: TRBV7-2

cdr3_nt: TGTGCCAGCAGCGTTAGCGGGGGGGCTGGAACAGATACGCAGTATTTT
cdr3_aa: CASSVSGGAGTDTQYF
d_call: TRBD2
j_call: TRBJ2-3
cdr3_length: 16
clone_size: .
v_call: TRBV9

cdr3_nt: TGTGCCAGCAGCCTCGAGGGAAGCGGGGCTAGCACAGATACGCAGTATTTT
cdr3_aa: CASSLEGSGASTDTQYF
d_call: TRBD2
j_call: TRBJ2-3
cdr3_length: 17
clone_size: .
v_call: TRBV4-2

cdr3_nt: TGCGCCAGCAGTCAGGCCCAGGGGAGTACTGAAGCTTTCTTT
cdr3_aa: CASSQAQGSTEAFF
d_call: .
j_call: TRBJ1-1
cdr3_length: 14
clone_size: .
v_call: TRBV23-1

cdr3_nt: TGTGCCAGCAGTCCTGGGGGCGCGGAAAAACTGTTTTTT
cdr3_aa: CASSPGGAEKLFF
d_call: .
j_call: TRBJ1-4
cdr3_length: 13
clone_size: .
v_call: TRBV7-2

cdr3_nt: TGTGCTAGTGCCCAGGTGGCGGGAGGGGGCCCCAATCAGCCCCAGCATTTT
cdr3_aa: CASAQVAGGGPNQPQHF
d_call: TRBD1
j_call: TRBJ1-5
cdr3_length: 17
clone_size: few
v_call: TRBV12-5

cdr3_nt: TGTGCCAGCGCGGGGAGGAGCAATCAGCCCCAGCATTTT
cdr3_aa: CASAGRSNQPQHF
d_call: .
j_call: TRBJ1-5
cdr3_length: 13
clone_size: .
v_call: TRBV12-3/TRBV12-4